The clone carrying this T cell receptor (beta chain) was recorded only once. As yet, its antigen is unknown. These data come from a study of T cell repertoires in ileal Crohn's disease. Findings and caveats of the study: Every patient over 26.8% clonality showed endoscopic recurrence. Mucosal expansions were suggested to be mainly CD8 T cells. Clonal expansions were more frequent in active smokers than non-smokers at surgery.

Germline V gene sequence: CDR1 LNHDA, CDR2 SQIVND (reference sequence). This CDR3 is 16 amino acids long. The V and J ends lost 1 base and 0 bases, in that order; junction bases with no gene match: 1. Per sample, roughly 0.5 micrograms of biopsy DNA were TCRB immunosequenced. Data came from immunoSEQ multiplex PCR; TCRdb stores just in-frame clones and leaves some out. The repertoire consists of some 1,900 clones, with 70% to 85% occurring once and the leading ten covering 11%. The chain joins TRBV19 to TRBJ2-3, with TRBD1 matching 10 bases. The specimen was ileal tissue. This TCR was recovered from an adult with Crohn's disease. Here the CDR3 reads CASSIGQGASTDTQYF. The CDR3 region has the DNA TGTGCCAGTAGTATAGGACAGGGGGCCAGCACAGATACGCAGTATTTT.